Following are 28 T cell receptor beta chains from one sample sequenced in a study of spatial heterogeneity in lung cancer. One entry per CDR3 protein results from TCRdb running MiXCR on the 5' RACE reads. The sample holds tens of thousands of distinct CDR3 sequences, less than 15% seen once. The time point here: sample taken at primary tumor resection. The input for sequencing was PBMCs, taken at surgery. These receptors originate from a male donor with early-stage non-small cell lung cancer.

This clonotype was observed a few times. V is TRBV14 and J is TRBJ2-2; D remains ambiguous. In germline, CDR1 is SGHDN, CDR2 FVKESK. V lost 4 bases and J lost 3, with 6 bases in between. The CDR3 is made up of 13 amino acids. As DNA, the CDR3 is TGTGCCAGCAGCCTTCAGTACACCGGGGAGCTGTTTTTT. Protein sequence: CASSLQYTGELFF.

This clonotype showed up many times. This sequence joins TRBV12-3 or TRBV12-4 and TRBJ2-2, with D hard to call. Trimming took off 6 bases at V and 8 bases at J, with 13 bases between the two ends. CDR3 length equals 13 residues. CDR3 residues: CASSALSTGELFF. The CDR3 DNA reads as TGTGCCAGCAGCGCTTTATCCACTGGGGAGCTGTTTTTT.

The chain couples TRBV7-2 to TRBJ1-6; 8 bases agree with TRBD1. The V gene's germline CDR1 is SGHTA and CDR2 FQGNSA. Unmatched junction bases numbered 5, after V lost 5 bases and J lost 8 bases. This CDR3 is built from 14 residues. The CDR3 bases are TGTGCCAGCAGCCTTGGACAGGGTTATTCACCCCTCCACTTT. As protein: CASSLGQGYSPLHF.

This clonotype was counted ten times or more. This sequence joins TRBV7-9 and TRBJ2-3; no clear D gene. This CDR3 is 14 amino acids long. The V end lost 5 bases, the J end lost 4 bases, and 13 bases lay between the germline ends. From germline, CDR1 is SEHNR and CDR2 FQNEAQ (reference sequence). The CDR3 here is CASSPLELADTQYF. Here the CDR3 DNA reads TGTGCCAGCAGCCCGCTAGAGTTGGCAGATACGCAGTATTTT.

The V call is TRBV7-8, the J call TRBJ1-5, with D possibly TRBD1 on 6 matching bases. V was clipped by 5 bases and J by 8 bases, with 13 bases between them. Germline CDR1 SGHVS, CDR2 FQNEAQ. The CDR3 extends over 13 amino acids. CDR3: CASSGTSGEPQHF. CDR3 coding DNA: TGTGCCAGCAGCGGGACAAGCGGGGAGCCCCAGCATTTT.

The chain is built from TRBV19 and TRBJ2-2; 9 nucleotides line up with TRBD1. CDR3 length: 15 residues. Per the germline V gene, CDR1 is LNHDA and CDR2 is SQIVND (reference sequence). Unmatched junction bases numbered 3, after V lost 3 bases and J lost 4 bases. As DNA, the CDR3 is TGTGCCAGTAGTATCGAGACAGGGGGCACCGGGGAGCTGTTTTTT. This translates into CASSIETGGTGELFF.

The chain combines TRBV19 with TRBJ2-2; 8 positions match TRBD1. CDR1 and CDR2 (germline): LNHDA, SQIVND (reference sequence). The J segment lost 0 bases and the V segment lost 1 base, leaving 7 bases of the junction unmatched. The CDR3 consists of 18 residues. CDR3 sequence reads: CASSIASGTGANTGELFF. In DNA form, the CDR3 reads TGTGCCAGTAGTATAGCTTCCGGGACAGGCGCGAACACCGGGGAGCTGTTTTTT.

This chain connects TRBV5-1 to TRBJ2-2; D unresolved. Per germline, CDR1 SGHRS and CDR2 YFSETQ. The CDR3 extends over 16 amino acids. V shed 0 bases and J shed 4 bases, with 13 bases lying between them. CDR3 DNA sequence: TGCGCCAGCAGCTTGGAAGCCACTATAGTCACCGGGGAGCTGTTTTTT. It yields the protein CASSLEATIVTGELFF.

The chain is built from TRBV7-6 and TRBJ2-7; D not certain. The germline V and J ends were trimmed by 5 bases and 7 bases, with 12 bases remaining between them. CDR1 and CDR2 (germline): SGHVS, FNYEAQ. The CDR3 contains 12 residues. In DNA, the CDR3 is TGTGCCAGCAGCCGAGTGGGTAGAGAGCAGTACTTC. It specifies CASSRVGREQYF.

This clonotype has a count of ten or more. This chain joins TRBV15 and TRBJ2-7, with TRBD2 identical over 16 bases. The ends lost 1 base at V and 5 bases at J; junction bases unmatched: 11. This CDR3 has 19 amino acids. CDR1 and CDR2 from the germline V gene are LNHNV and YYDKDF (reference sequence). CDR3 nucleotides: TGTGCCACCAGCAGAGCCCCGGGACTAGCGGGAGGGCCAATCCACGAGCAGTACTTC. Protein sequence: CATSRAPGLAGGPIHEQYF.

The chain uses TRBV7-6 and TRBJ2-1; no clear D gene. V was cut by 5 bases and J by 7 bases, with 9 bases left in between. Germline V lookup: CDR1 SGHVS, CDR2 FNYEAQ. The CDR3 runs to 12 residues. The CDR3 protein is CASSPERNEQFF. The CDR3 DNA is TGTGCCAGCAGCCCCGAAAGGAATGAGCAGTTCTTC.

The chain joins TRBV7-2 to TRBJ1-2; possible D gene TRBD1, 6 bases. V gave up 5 bases and J gave up 5 bases, with 12 bases separating them. The CDR3 loop spans 13 amino acids. In germline, CDR1 is SGHTA, CDR2 FQGNSA. CDR3 residues: CASSIEGGYGYTF. The CDR3 coding sequence is TGTGCCAGCAGCATAGAAGGGGGATATGGCTACACCTTC. Based on the CDR3 plus reference TRBV7-2 and TRBJ1-2, the full variable domain is GAGVSQSPSNKVTEKGKDVELRCDPISGHTALYWYRQSLGQGLEFLIYFQGNSAPDKSGLPSDRFSAERTGGSVSTLTIQRTQQEDSAVYLCASSIEGGYGYTFGSGTRLTVV.

This clonotype was observed many times. The rearrangement joins TRBV24-1 to TRBJ2-5, with D unclear. The ends were cut back, 8 bases at V and 3 bases at J, with 12 bases in the middle. The CDR3 consists of 13 residues. Germline-derived CDR1 and CDR2 are KGHDR and SFDVKD. This CDR3 reads CATMDGTKETQYF. The CDR3 DNA sequence: TGTGCCACCATGGACGGAACCAAAGAGACCCAGTACTTC.

The chain combines TRBV7-8 with TRBJ1-2, with 11 bases that match TRBD1. V trimming: 5 bases; J trimming: 7 bases; junction bases outside the gene matches: 6. Germline V gene data show CDR1 as SGHVS and CDR2 as FQNEAQ. CDR3 size: 14 residues. Written as DNA, the CDR3 is TGTGCCAGCAGCGTAGGACAGGGGGCTGGTGGCTACACCTTC. Its translation is CASSVGQGAGGYTF.

This clonotype was seen only a few times. The chain links TRBV6-5 to TRBJ1-4; 8 nucleotides align to TRBD1. This CDR3 is 14 amino acids long. Per the germline V gene, CDR1 is MNHEY and CDR2 is SVGAGI. The J segment lost 7 bases and the V segment lost 4 bases, leaving 5 bases of the junction unmatched. The CDR3 sequence is CASSLTGGVEKLFF. In DNA, the CDR3 is TGTGCCAGCAGTTTAACAGGGGGGGTTGAAAAACTGTTTTTT.

DNA of the CDR3: TGTGCCAGCAGCTTACCGCGGGGGACAACAGATACGCAGTATTTT. Translating gives CASSLPRGTTDTQYF. This chain connects TRBV7-2 to TRBJ2-3; possible D gene TRBD2, 7 bases. V was clipped by 2 bases and J by 3 bases, with 12 bases between them. This CDR3 is built from 15 residues. Germline V gene sequence: CDR1 SGHTA, CDR2 FQGNSA.

The chain combines TRBV3-1 with TRBJ2-7; possibly TRBD1 for D (6 bases). CDR1 and CDR2 from the germline V gene are LGHDT and YNNKEL (reference sequence). CDR3 length: 14 amino acids. V lost 3 bases and J 6 bases, leaving 15 bases between the germline ends. CDR3 loop: CASSQGGQSLEQYF. The CDR3 nucleotides are TGTGCCAGCAGCCAGGGTGGACAGTCACTCGAGCAGTACTTC.

This clonotype appeared a few times. V gene TRBV7-2 combines with J gene TRBJ2-2; 9 bases line up with TRBD2. The CDR3 contains 16 residues. Germline trimming cut 2 bases from V and 4 bases from J; bases unmatched to any gene: 5. CDR1 and CDR2 (germline): SGHTA, FQGNSA. This CDR3 reads CASSLRLAGSTGELFF. In nucleotides, the CDR3 is TGTGCCAGCAGCTTACGCCTAGCGGGGTCCACCGGGGAGCTGTTTTTT.

The rearrangement joins TRBV6-2 or TRBV6-3 to TRBJ2-7; D unclear. This CDR3 has 11 amino acids. V lost 7 bases to trimming and J lost 4 bases, with 8 bases between them. The germline V gene encodes CDR1 MNHEY and CDR2 SVGEGT. CDR3: CASTKEYEQYF. The CDR3 bases are TGTGCCAGCACCAAGGAGTACGAGCAGTACTTC.

This clonotype appeared many times. V usage is TRBV24-1 and J usage is TRBJ1-1; tentatively, D is TRBD1 (6 bases). The germline gives CDR1 KGHDR, CDR2 SFDVKD. CDR3 size: 13 residues. V was trimmed by 5 bases and J by 5 bases, leaving 11 bases between them. The CDR3 reads CATSAPTGTEAFF. Here the CDR3 DNA reads TGTGCCACCAGTGCACCGACAGGAACTGAAGCTTTCTTT.

V gene TRBV24-1 combines with J gene TRBJ2-3, with 11 bases lining up with TRBD1. Germline-derived CDR1 and CDR2 are KGHDR and SFDVKD. V was clipped by 5 bases and J by 2 bases; unmatched bases: 5. The CDR3 has 16 residues. The CDR3 reads CATSVRDRGYTDTQYF. CDR3 nucleotide sequence: TGTGCCACCAGTGTGAGGGACAGGGGGTACACAGATACGCAGTATTTT.

The chain has TRBV6-5 and TRBJ1-2; 7 nucleotides match TRBD1. The trim removed 5 bases at V and 5 bases at J, leaving 5 bases unmatched. CDR1 is MNHEY and CDR2 is SVGAGI in the germline V gene. The CDR3 consists of 13 residues. The CDR3 sequence is CASSPQGEYGYTF. DNA for the CDR3: TGTGCCAGCAGTCCGCAGGGGGAGTATGGCTACACCTTC.

The chain links TRBV6-2 or TRBV6-3 to TRBJ2-1, with TRBD2 matching 8 bases. Germline assignment: CDR1 MNHEY and CDR2 SVGEGT. The V segment lost 4 bases and the J segment 4 bases; nucleotides outside the gene matches: 9. The CDR3 extends over 16 amino acids. In DNA, the CDR3 is TGTGCCAGCAGTTGGGGTAGCGGGGCGATATACAATGAGCAGTTCTTC. Translating it yields CASSWGSGAIYNEQFF.

This clonotype has a count of ten or more. The chain joins TRBV12-3 or TRBV12-4 to TRBJ2-7; 8 positions match TRBD2. The V segment lost 6 bases and the J segment 6 bases; nucleotides outside the gene matches: 10. The length of the CDR3 is 14 residues. Here the CDR3 reads CASSPEAGGPEQYF. DNA of the CDR3: TGTGCCAGCAGCCCGGAGGCGGGAGGACCCGAGCAGTACTTC.

V usage is TRBV29-1 and J usage is TRBJ1-1, with 8 bases that match TRBD1. After removal of 7 bases from V and 8 bases from J, the junction contained 6 bases not matched to a gene. From germline, CDR1 is SQVTM and CDR2 ANQGSEA. The CDR3 is 11 residues long. CDR3 in amino acids: CSARGQGEAFF. In DNA, the CDR3 is TGCAGCGCCCGAGGACAGGGAGAAGCTTTCTTT.

This chain uses TRBV29-1 with TRBJ2-4, with D maybe TRBD1 (6 bases). The CDR3 is 14 amino acids. The germline V and J ends were trimmed by 3 bases and 9 bases, with 18 bases remaining between them. The V gene's germline CDR1 is SQVTM and CDR2 ANQGSEA. CDR3 residues: CSVEVTGGSGIQYF. DNA of the CDR3: TGCAGCGTTGAGGTGACAGGTGGTAGTGGCATTCAGTACTTC.

This clonotype was counted a single time. The rearrangement links TRBV9 to TRBJ1-5; TRBD1 aligns across 9 bases. This CDR3 has 14 residues. Germline V lookup: CDR1 SGDLS, CDR2 YYNGEE. The J segment lost 7 bases and the V segment lost 3 bases, leaving 5 bases of the junction unmatched. CDR3 region: CASSETGGGQPQHF. The DNA for the CDR3 is TGTGCCAGCAGCGAGACAGGGGGAGGACAGCCCCAGCATTTT.

This clonotype was recorded a few times. J is TRBJ1-1 and V is TRBV7-2; 8 nucleotides align to TRBD1. The CDR3 length is 16 residues. Trimming removed 1 base from V and 4 bases from J; junction bases left unmatched: 8. In germline, CDR1 is SGHTA, CDR2 FQGNSA. The CDR3 nucleotides are TGTGCCAGCAGCTTAGACGGCCGACAGGGGTCCACTGAAGCTTTCTTT. Residues: CASSLDGRQGSTEAFF.